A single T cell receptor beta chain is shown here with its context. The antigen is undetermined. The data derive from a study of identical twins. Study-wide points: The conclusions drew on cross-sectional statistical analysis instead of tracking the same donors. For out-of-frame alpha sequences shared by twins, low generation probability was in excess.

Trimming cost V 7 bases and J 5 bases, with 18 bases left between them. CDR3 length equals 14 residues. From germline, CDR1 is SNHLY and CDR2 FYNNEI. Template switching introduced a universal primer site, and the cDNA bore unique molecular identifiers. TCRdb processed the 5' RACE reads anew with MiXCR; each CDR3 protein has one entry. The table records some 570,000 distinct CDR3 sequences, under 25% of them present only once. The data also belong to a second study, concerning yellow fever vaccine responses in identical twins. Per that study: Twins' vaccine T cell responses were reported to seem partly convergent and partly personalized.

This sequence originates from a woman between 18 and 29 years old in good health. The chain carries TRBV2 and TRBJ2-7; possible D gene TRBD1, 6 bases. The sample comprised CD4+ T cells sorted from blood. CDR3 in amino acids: CASIPHAGAHEQYF. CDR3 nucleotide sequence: TGTGCCAGCATCCCCCACGCAGGGGCCCACGAGCAGTACTTC.